This is a list of T cell receptor beta chains from one sample in a study of shared clonotypes between healthy human individuals. Repertoires were generated with immunoSEQ multiplex PCR, while TCRdb's copy carries only in-frame clones and drops some. Of about 2.1 million clones in the sample, under 95% were seen once. The sequenced sample consisted of naive CD8+ T cells from PBMCs. These TCRs come from a man aged 18 to 30 in good health. Some clones in this sample may be carry-over from other donors' samples. Each CDR3 is given with its conserved first and last residue. The D gene is left open where the match is weak. The size field is filled for only some rows; it gives once, few, many or a size class.

clone size: .
D gene: .
J gene: TRBJ2-7
V gene: TRBV28
CDR3 DNA: TGTGCCAGCAGCCCGTTCGGGGTAGCGCGCTCCTACGAGCAGTACTTC
CDR3 protein: CASSPFGVARSYEQYF

clone size: .
D gene: .
J gene: TRBJ1-1
V gene: TRBV25-1
CDR3 DNA: TGTGCCAGCAGTGAACGGACCCCCTGGGGGGGGAACACTGAAGCTTTCTTT
CDR3 protein: CASSERTPWGGNTEAFF

clone size: once
D gene: TRBD2
J gene: TRBJ2-3
V gene: TRBV5-3
CDR3 DNA: TGTGCCAGAAGCTTAGGGACTAGCGGCGATACGCAGTATTTT
CDR3 protein: CARSLGTSGDTQYF

clone size: .
D gene: TRBD1
J gene: TRBJ1-2
V gene: TRBV10-3
CDR3 DNA: TGTGCCATCAGGGGGGTCACAGGGGAAAGAGCTAACTATGGCTACACCTTC
CDR3 protein: CAIRGVTGERANYGYTF

clone size: .
D gene: .
J gene: TRBJ2-1
V gene: TRBV5-8
CDR3 DNA: TGTGCCAGCAGCTTGGATTACAATGAGCAGTTCTTC
CDR3 protein: CASSLDYNEQFF

clone size: .
D gene: TRBD2
J gene: TRBJ2-7
V gene: TRBV29-1
CDR3 DNA: TGCAGCGTTGTGGGAGGGCTCAACTCCTACGAGCAGTACTTC
CDR3 protein: CSVVGGLNSYEQYF

clone size: .
D gene: TRBD2
J gene: TRBJ2-3
V gene: TRBV7-9
CDR3 DNA: TGTGCCAGCAGCCCGGGACTAGCGAGACGGACTAGCACAGATACGCAGTATTTT
CDR3 protein: CASSPGLARRTSTDTQYF

clone size: once
D gene: TRBD1
J gene: TRBJ2-7
V gene: TRBV27
CDR3 DNA: TGTGCCAGCAGTTTGGGTTGGACAGGGGTAGCCGGCGAGCAGTACTTC
CDR3 protein: CASSLGWTGVAGEQYF

clone size: .
D gene: .
J gene: TRBJ1-1
V gene: TRBV19
CDR3 DNA: TGTGCCAGTACTGACACTCGGAACACTGAAGCTTTCTTT
CDR3 protein: CASTDTRNTEAFF

clone size: once
D gene: TRBD1
J gene: TRBJ1-1
V gene: TRBV6-5
CDR3 DNA: TGTGCCAGCAGGGACAGGGGAGCGAACACTGAAGCTTTCTTT
CDR3 protein: CASRDRGANTEAFF